Listed below are T cell receptor beta chains from one sample, sequenced in a study of T cells after yellow fever vaccination. TCRdb reprocessed the 5' RACE reads via MiXCR and lists one record per CDR3 protein. The top ten hold around 0.73% of the sample, which has under 150,000 distinct CDR3 sequences, roughly 8% seen once. Sequenced material: CD4+ T cells sorted from PBMCs, taken 5 days after the yellow fever booster vaccination. The origin of the receptors is a man aged 25-45 years who received the YFV17D yellow fever vaccine. Each CDR3 is given with its conserved first and last residue. Each record gives: D gene, V gene, J gene, clone size, CDR3 protein, CDR3 DNA. The D gene is left open where the match is weak. Size is stated for part of the rows, as once, few or many counts, or as a class when the clone is expanded.

.,TRBV27,TRBJ2-3,few,CASSLQGGPGPDTQYF,TGTGCCAGCAGTTTACAGGGCGGTCCCGGTCCAGATACGCAGTATTTT
.,TRBV20-1,TRBJ1-1,many,CSARGDLNTEAFF,TGCAGTGCTCGGGGCGACTTGAACACTGAAGCTTTCTTT
.,TRBV18,TRBJ2-2,.,CASSPWTETGELFF,TGTGCCAGCTCACCTTGGACAGAAACCGGGGAGCTGTTTTTT
TRBD2,TRBV29-1,TRBJ2-1,many,CSVGLAGARKSSYNEQFF,TGCAGCGTTGGGTTAGCGGGAGCCCGAAAGAGCTCCTACAATGAGCAGTTCTTC
TRBD1,TRBV12-3/TRBV12-4,TRBJ1-1,many,CASTWGLTGDTEAFF,TGTGCCAGCACCTGGGGGTTGACAGGGGACACTGAAGCTTTCTTT
.,TRBV4-3,TRBJ2-3,.,CASSHQNRDTQYF,TGCGCCAGCAGCCACCAGAACAGGGATACGCAGTATTTT
.,TRBV27,TRBJ2-5,many,CASSLLGGVRAQYF,TGTGCCAGCAGTCTACTGGGCGGGGTACGGGCCCAGTACTTC
.,TRBV6-5,TRBJ2-7,many,CASSLRATYEQYF,TGTGCCAGCAGCCTCCGGGCGACCTACGAGCAGTACTTC
.,TRBV3-1,TRBJ2-3,few,CASSQQGPDTQYF,TGTGCCAGCAGCCAGCAGGGCCCTGATACGCAGTATTTT
.,TRBV11-2,TRBJ2-1,.,CASSFSRRRNEQFF,TGTGCCAGCAGCTTCTCCAGGAGGCGGAATGAGCAGTTCTTC
.,TRBV7-2,TRBJ2-3,many,CASSLDPSTNTQYF,TGTGCCAGCAGCTTAGACCCCTCCACGAATACGCAGTATTTT
TRBD1,TRBV5-4,TRBJ2-2,many,CASSSAGQGLSGELFF,TGTGCCAGCAGCTCGGCGGGACAGGGGTTATCCGGGGAGCTGTTTTTT
.,TRBV30,TRBJ2-3,many,CAWTGTTRDTQYF,TGTGCCTGGACCGGAACCACGAGAGATACGCAGTATTTT
TRBD1,TRBV5-1,TRBJ1-1,many,CASSSTGEGAEAFF,TGCGCCAGCAGCTCTACAGGGGAGGGGGCTGAAGCTTTCTTT
TRBD2,TRBV5-4,TRBJ2-3,many,CASSVLAGSDTQYF,TGTGCCAGCAGCGTACTAGCGGGGTCAGATACGCAGTATTTT
.,TRBV7-2,TRBJ1-1,many,CASSSGTLSEAFF,TGTGCCAGCAGCTCCGGGACCCTCTCCGAAGCTTTCTTT
.,TRBV16,TRBJ1-2,many,CASSQSFDRYTF,TGTGCCAGCAGCCAATCATTCGACAGGTACACCTTC
.,TRBV5-1,TRBJ2-4,many,CASSTNHRGRGMGNIQYF,TGCGCCAGCAGCACAAACCACCGAGGCCGGGGTATGGGAAACATTCAGTACTTC
TRBD2,TRBV19,TRBJ2-3,many,CASKGEGDTQYF,TGTGCCAGTAAAGGGGAGGGGGATACGCAGTATTTT